Following are 18 T cell receptor beta chains from one sample sequenced in a study of T-cell reconstitution after alpha-beta-depleted transplantation in children. As it was prepared, the TCRbeta library received unique molecular identifiers. TCRdb used MiXCR to reprocess the PCR reads, holding one entry per CDR3 protein. Of approximately 400,000 distinct CDR3 sequences listed, roughly 10% are singletons. The sequencing used PBMCs from the stem cell graft donor, collected from the stem cell graft. These TCRs come from a human donor who donated a stem cell graft to a child with acute myeloid leukemia.

This rearrangement joins TRBV7-2 to TRBJ2-1; 8 bases align to TRBD2. The V gene end was trimmed by 2 bases and the J gene end by 8 bases; junction bases not matched to a gene: 8. Per germline, CDR1 SGHTA and CDR2 FQGNSA. The CDR3 totals 15 residues. The CDR3 here is CASSLWAGGRDEQFF. Written as DNA, the CDR3 is TGTGCCAGCAGCTTATGGGCGGGAGGTCGCGATGAGCAGTTCTTC.

The table lists this clonotype with a few counts. The chain couples TRBV5-1 to TRBJ1-1; 10 bases are shared with TRBD1. After removal of 4 bases from V and 3 bases from J, the junction contained 9 bases not matched to a gene. This CDR3 spans 16 amino acids. Germline-derived CDR1 and CDR2 are SGHRS and YFSETQ. This CDR3 is CASSLLTGGQDTEAFF. The CDR3 coding sequence is TGCGCCAGCAGCCTACTGACAGGGGGCCAGGACACTGAAGCTTTCTTT.

The chain employs TRBV7-9 and TRBJ1-6; 7 nucleotides align to TRBD1. The CDR3 totals 15 residues. CDR1 SEHNR and CDR2 FQNEAQ come from the germline V gene (reference sequence). Trimming removed 5 bases from V and 6 bases from J; junction bases left unmatched: 7. The CDR3 region has the DNA TGTGCCAGCAGCCGAACGGGACAGATTAATTCACCCCTCCACTTT. Its protein product is CASSRTGQINSPLHF.

This sequence joins TRBV7-6 and TRBJ2-1; D remains unclear. Germline CDR1 is SGHVS and CDR2 is FNYEAQ. V was trimmed by 5 bases and J by 9 bases, leaving 11 bases between them. This CDR3 comprises 12 residues. For the CDR3, the DNA is TGTGCCAGCAGCAAGCCGACAAGTGAGCAGTTCTTC. This gives the protein CASSKPTSEQFF.

The chain joins TRBV20-1 to TRBJ2-5; no clear D. Trimming shortened V by 0 bases and J by 4 bases, and 12 bases separated the two germline ends. The germline CDR1 and CDR2 sequences are DFQATT and SNEGSKA (reference sequence). This CDR3 spans 14 amino acids. Written as DNA, the CDR3 is TGCAGTGCTAGAGATTCGGGCAGGCTAGAGACCCAGTACTTC. This encodes CSARDSGRLETQYF.

This sequence joins TRBV10-3 and TRBJ2-3; 9 bases are shared with TRBD1. V lost 6 bases and J lost 0; bases outside the gene matches: 10. Germline CDR1 and CDR2: ENHRY and SYGVKD. The CDR3 length is 17 residues. In nucleotides, the CDR3 is TGTGCCATCAGAAGACCGGGACAGGGACGTAGCACAGATACGCAGTATTTT. Its protein product is CAIRRPGQGRSTDTQYF.

The chain couples TRBV5-6 to TRBJ2-7; D is perhaps TRBD1 (6 bases). CDR1 is SGHDT, CDR2 YYEEEE, per germline. The CDR3 sequence is 14 residues long. The V and J ends lost 2 bases and 0 bases respectively, with 9 bases between them. This CDR3 reads CASSFQGNSYEQYV. The CDR3 nucleotides read TGTGCCAGCAGCTTCCAGGGGAACTCCTACGAGCAGTACGTC.

This clonotype has only a few counts. The chain combines TRBV25-1 with TRBJ2-1; D call uncertain. CDR3 size: 14 residues. V was pared by 1 base and J by 4 bases, with 8 bases between. CDR1 MGHDK and CDR2 SYGVNS come from the germline V gene. CDR3 sequence reads: CASSESLGYNEQFF. The CDR3 region has the DNA TGTGCCAGCAGTGAATCCTTGGGGTACAATGAGCAGTTCTTC.

A few counts support this clonotype. The chain employs TRBV12-3 or TRBV12-4 and TRBJ2-7; 8 bases map to TRBD2. CDR3 length equals 14 residues. The junction had 11 bases not matched to a gene; V was cut back by 3 bases and J by 10 bases. CDR3 DNA: TGTGCCAGCAGTTTTGGGTCGGCTAGCGGGCTTCAGTACTTC. This encodes CASSFGSASGLQYF.

This clonotype occurred a few times. The chain combines TRBV5-1 with TRBJ2-3; 12 nucleotides match TRBD2. The CDR3 covers 17 residues. CDR1 and CDR2 from the germline V gene are SGHRS and YFSETQ. The junction had 14 bases not matched to a gene; V was cut back by 4 bases and J by 8 bases. The CDR3 sequence is CASSLVGLAGYTGTQYF. The CDR3 DNA reads TGCGCCAGCAGCCTAGTAGGACTAGCGGGGTACACGGGTACGCAGTATTTT.

This clonotype was observed a few times. The chain recombines TRBV10-3 with TRBJ1-4; D not certain. The V gene lost 3 bases and the J gene lost 7 bases, with 6 bases spanning the gap. CDR1 is ENHRY and CDR2 is SYGVKD in the germline V gene. This CDR3 comprises 12 residues. In DNA form, the CDR3 reads TGTGCCATCAGTGACAGTCCTGAAAAACTGTTTTTT. It translates to CAISDSPEKLFF.

This clonotype turned up a few times. The chain recombines TRBV25-1 with TRBJ1-6; D ambiguous. This CDR3 region has 13 residues. Germline V gives CDR1 MGHDK, CDR2 SYGVNS. V was pared by 1 base and J by 10 bases, with 8 bases between. The CDR3 protein is CASSEFVGSPLHF. The CDR3 DNA reads as TGTGCCAGCAGTGAATTCGTGGGGTCACCCCTCCACTTT.

Only a few counts were recorded for this clonotype. The V gene is TRBV29-1, the J gene TRBJ2-2, with D possibly called TRBD1 or TRBD2 (5 bases each). The V gene lost 6 bases and the J gene lost 3 bases, with 8 bases spanning the gap. Germline loops: CDR1 SQVTM, CDR2 ANQGSEA. The CDR3 consists of 12 residues. The CDR3 DNA reads TGCAGCGTGGGGACGGACACCGGGGAGCTGTTTTTT. Translation gives CSVGTDTGELFF.

This clonotype turned up a few times. The V call is TRBV12-3 or TRBV12-4, the J call TRBJ2-2; TRBD1 aligns across 7 bases. The trim removed 7 bases at V and 2 bases at J, leaving 7 bases unmatched. CDR3 length equals 15 residues. The chain's CDR3 is CASTLGTANTGELFF. CDR3 nucleotide sequence: TGTGCCAGCACCCTTGGGACAGCAAACACCGGGGAGCTGTTTTTT.

This clonotype was counted a few times. The chain joins TRBV7-9 to TRBJ2-1; D gene ambiguous. Trimming cost V 3 bases and J 5 bases, with 8 bases left between them. The CDR3 extends over 13 amino acids. CDR1 and CDR2 from the germline V gene are SEHNR and FQNEAQ (reference sequence). Here the CDR3 DNA reads TGTGCCAGCAGCTTCTTCGTGGACAATGAGCAGTTCTTC. Its translation is CASSFFVDNEQFF. Full variable domain (missing parts from reference TRBV7-9 and TRBJ2-1): DTGVSQNPRHKITKRGQNVTFRCDPISEHNRLYWYRQTLGQGPEFLTYFQNEAQLEKSRLLSDRFSAERPKGSFSTLEIQRTEQGDSAMYLCASSFFVDNEQFFGPGTRLTVL.

This clonotype was found a few times. The J gene is TRBJ2-5, the V gene TRBV20-1; TRBD2 matches at 7 bases. CDR3 length: 16 amino acids. CDR1 DFQATT and CDR2 SNEGSKA come from the germline V gene (reference sequence). V gave up 0 bases and J gave up 1 base; unmatched junction bases: 8. The CDR3 loop is CSARDQEGGRQETQYF. CDR3 nucleotide sequence: TGCAGTGCTAGAGATCAGGAGGGAGGGCGCCAAGAGACCCAGTACTTC.

This rearrangement joins TRBV12-3 or TRBV12-4 to TRBJ2-7, with 10 bases aligning to TRBD1. Germline trimming cut 5 bases from V and 4 bases from J; bases unmatched to any gene: 8. CDR3 length equals 15 residues. The CDR3 region is CASSPGPGQGYEQYV. CDR3 DNA sequence: TGTGCCAGCAGTCCAGGCCCGGGACAGGGGTACGAGCAGTACGTC.

V gene TRBV20-1 combines with J gene TRBJ2-3, with 10 positions matching TRBD2. CDR3 length: 15 residues. J gave up 6 bases and V 0 bases, and 6 bases lay outside the gene matches. From germline, CDR1 is DFQATT and CDR2 SNEGSKA (reference sequence). CDR3 sequence reads: CSARELAGRGDTQYF. The DNA for the CDR3 is TGCAGTGCTAGAGAACTAGCGGGAAGGGGGGATACGCAGTATTTT.